This T cell receptor (beta chain) was recorded in a study of blood T cell repertoires in COVID-19. Looking at the study overall: Collection of acute and convalescent COVID-19 samples took place in the United States, Italy and Spain. PBMCs, B-cell-depleted T cells, or T cells provided the cDNA or gDNA that made up the material.

Per the study methods: For nucleated cells, counts were estimated from reference gene primer amplification. Assay: immunoSEQ multiplex PCR; the TCRdb copy retains only in-frame clones and omits some. Clone size and V and J calls were adopted from that table, with D and trimming inferred from the DNA. The profile shows some 210,000 clones, about 90% of them singletons. Deletions cut 1 base from V and 13 bases from J, with 19 bases between. Germline loops: CDR1 LGHDT, CDR2 YNNKEL (reference sequence). There are 14 residues in the CDR3. This chain links TRBV3-1 (or the pseudogene TRBV3-2) with TRBJ1-1; possibly TRBD1 for D (5 bases). Material for sequencing was peripheral blood. This receptor was identified in a man aged 25 to 40 with acute or convalescent COVID-19. The CDR3, as DNA: TGTGCCAGCAGCCAAGCAGGGCGTACTGGGTTCGGTTTCTTT. This codes for CASSQAGRTGFGFF.